This is a list of T cell receptor beta chains from one sample in a study of CD8 T cells in Susac syndrome. TCRdb re-analysed the immunoSEQ multiplex PCR reads in MiXCR, keeping a single row per CDR3 protein. The table has some 99,000 distinct CDR3 sequences, about 94% seen once; the top ten hold roughly 0.31%. The sequenced material came from CD4+ T cells from PBMCs. The receptors were sampled from a human donor with Susac syndrome. Each CDR3 is given with its conserved first and last residue. D genes are given only for firm matches. A clone size is listed for some rows: how often the clone was seen (once, few, many), or a class if it is expanded.

-,TRBJ2-3,TRBD1,TRBV6-1,CASRDQGATDTQYF,TGTGCCAGCCGCGATCAGGGGGCTACAGATACGCAGTATTTT
few,TRBJ1-1,-,TRBV3-1,CASRGGGMNTEAFF,TGTGCCAGCAGAGGGGGAGGGATGAACACTGAAGCTTTCTTT
-,TRBJ1-5,-,TRBV7-9,CASSEGLSNQPQHF,TGTGCCAGCAGTGAGGGGCTTAGCAATCAGCCCCAGCATTTT
few,TRBJ1-5,-,TRBV28,CASSLGQANQPQHF,TGTGCCAGCAGTTTGGGGCAGGCTAATCAGCCCCAGCATTTT
-,TRBJ2-3,TRBD2,TRBV27,CASSGVAGGRADTQYF,TGTGCCAGCAGTGGCGTAGCGGGGGGGCGTGCAGATACGCAGTATTTT
-,TRBJ1-1,-,TRBV30,CAWRIITGHTEAFF,TGTGCCTGGAGGATTATCACTGGACACACTGAAGCTTTCTTT
-,TRBJ2-7,-,TRBV18,CASSSGLGYEQYF,TGTGCCAGCTCATCCGGGCTAGGTTACGAGCAGTACTTC
once,TRBJ2-5,-,TRBV3-1,CASSQDTVEETQYF,TGTGCCAGCAGCCAAGATACAGTAGAAGAGACCCAGTACTTC
-,TRBJ1-1,-,TRBV20-1,CSARAVGRKNTEAFF,TGCAGTGCTAGAGCGGTAGGCAGGAAGAACACTGAAGCTTTCTTT
-,TRBJ1-4,TRBD1,TRBV29-1,CSVAGTGTSEKLFF,TGCAGCGTCGCCGGGACAGGGACGAGTGAAAAACTGTTTTTT
-,TRBJ2-2,TRBD1,TRBV2,CASSSQTGGTGELFF,TGTGCCAGCAGTTCACAGACAGGGGGCACCGGGGAGCTGTTTTTT
-,TRBJ1-1,-,TRBV9,CASSVDVNTEAFF,TGTGCCAGCAGCGTAGATGTAAACACTGAAGCTTTCTTT
-,TRBJ2-5,-,TRBV30,CAWSVRQQETQYF,TGTGCCTGGAGTGTGAGGCAGCAAGAGACCCAGTACTTC
-,TRBJ2-5,-,TRBV4-1,CASSQEGLRETQYF,TGCGCCAGCAGCCAAGAAGGCCTCCGAGAGACCCAGTACTTC
-,TRBJ1-2,-,TRBV21-1,CASSKGHRGLYGYTF,TGTGCCAGCAGCAAAGGACACAGGGGACTCTATGGCTACACCTTC
-,TRBJ2-1,TRBD2,TRBV2,CASRVTGLAGGEQFF,TGTGCCAGCAGGGTTACCGGACTAGCGGGGGGGGAGCAGTTCTTC
-,TRBJ2-7,TRBD2,TRBV20-1,CSASGGAYEQYF,TGCAGTGCTAGCGGGGGGGCCTACGAGCAGTACTTC
-,TRBJ2-7,-,TRBV7-2,CASSSLNEQYF,TGTGCCAGCAGTAGCTTAAACGAGCAGTACTTC
-,TRBJ2-1,-,TRBV6-6,CASSPLASYNEQFF,TGTGCCAGCAGCCCCCTCGCCTCCTACAATGAGCAGTTCTTC
-,TRBJ2-3,-,TRBV3-1,CVSQTKGTDTQYF,TGTGTAAGCCAAACGAAGGGCACAGATACGCAGTATTTT
-,TRBJ2-5,TRBD2,TRBV20-1,CSAQLISGGVTQYF,TGCAGTGCCCAGCTAATTAGCGGGGGCGTGACCCAGTACTTC
-,TRBJ2-5,-,TRBV19,CASSMGPQETQYF,TGTGCCAGTAGTATGGGGCCGCAAGAGACCCAGTACTTC
-,TRBJ1-1,-,TRBV3-1,CASGRVAEAFF,TGTGCCAGCGGCAGAGTTGCTGAAGCTTTCTTT
once,TRBJ1-5,-,TRBV25-1,CASSDPGPNQPQHF,TGTGCCAGCAGTGATCCCGGGCCCAATCAGCCCCAGCATTTT
-,TRBJ1-5,TRBD1,TRBV12-3/TRBV12-4,CASTPGTGPGPQHF,TGTGCCAGCACTCCCGGGACAGGTCCGGGGCCCCAGCATTTT
-,TRBJ2-1,TRBD2,TRBV18,CASSPGTSNNEQFF,TGTGCCAGCTCACCTGGGACTAGCAACAATGAGCAGTTCTTC
-,TRBJ2-1,TRBD2,TRBV9,CASSAPGTSVGEQFF,TGTGCCAGCAGCGCTCCCGGGACTAGCGTCGGTGAGCAGTTCTTC
-,TRBJ2-1,-,TRBV4-1,CASSPSGLRPDEQFF,TGCGCCAGCAGCCCCTCGGGGTTACGACCGGATGAGCAGTTCTTC
-,TRBJ1-6,-,TRBV7-3,CASSPNVGSPLHF,TGTGCCAGCAGCCCAAATGTCGGCTCACCCCTCCACTTT